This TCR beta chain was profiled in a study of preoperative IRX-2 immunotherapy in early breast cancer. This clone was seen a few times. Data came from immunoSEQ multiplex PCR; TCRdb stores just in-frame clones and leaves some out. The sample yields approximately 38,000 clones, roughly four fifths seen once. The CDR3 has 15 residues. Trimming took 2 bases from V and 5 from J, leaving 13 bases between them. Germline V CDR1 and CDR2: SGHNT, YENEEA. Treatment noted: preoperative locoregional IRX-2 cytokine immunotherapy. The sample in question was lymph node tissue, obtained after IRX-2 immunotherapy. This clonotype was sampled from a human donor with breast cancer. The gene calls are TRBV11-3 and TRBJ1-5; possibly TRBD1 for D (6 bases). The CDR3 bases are TGTGCCAGCAGCTTACATGGGGGGCACGATCAGCCCCAGCATTTT. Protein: CASSLHGGHDQPQHF.